The clone carrying this T cell receptor beta chain was detected only a few times. As yet, its antigen is unknown. This entry belongs to a study of T-cell memory formation after mild COVID-19. General study points: Clones that contracted from day 15 to 85 were balanced CD4/CD8, while later expanders leaned CD4+.

V was trimmed by 2 bases and J by 6 bases, leaving 13 bases between them. There are 14 residues in the CDR3. In TCRdb, the 5' RACE reads were re-called with MiXCR into one record per CDR3 protein. The sample lists 200,000 to 250,000 distinct CDR3 sequences, 8% to 10% occurring once. This chain uses TRBV12-3 or TRBV12-4 with TRBJ1-2; D remains ambiguous. The source is a man aged 18-30 years who had mild COVID-19 (a few samples of this study predate the infection). Cell type and time point are not known. The material sequenced was PBMCs or a T cell subset sorted from them (not recorded which). As DNA, the CDR3 is TGTGCCAGCAGTTTAATCGGGATCGGAGATGGCTACACCTTC. Its protein product is CASSLIGIGDGYTF.